A single sample gave rise to the 9 T cell receptor beta chains below, sequenced in a study of blood T cell repertoires in COVID-19. Profiled with immunoSEQ multiplex PCR; TCRdb holds only in-frame clones, not every one. In the table there are roughly 150,000 clones, 65% to 85% of which are singletons. Sequencing used PBMCs or T cells enriched from blood (not recorded which). These TCRs come from a man between 65 and 85 years old who had been exposed to COVID-19.

CDR3 bases: TGTGCCAGCAGCTTACCCCCGAGTATGGTAGAGACCCAGTACTTC. Translated, it gives CASSLPPSMVETQYF. The rearrangement joins TRBV7-2 to TRBJ2-5; D gene uncertain. V was cut by 2 bases and J by 4 bases, with 14 bases left in between. Germline assignment: CDR1 SGHTA and CDR2 FQGNSA. This CDR3 has 15 amino acids.

This clone has a single count. The chain combines TRBV7-9 with TRBJ2-1; 8 nucleotides match TRBD2. The CDR3 spans 16 residues. After removal of 6 bases from V and 5 bases from J, the junction contained 12 bases not matched to a gene. Germline V gene sequence: CDR1 SEHNR, CDR2 FQNEAQ (reference sequence). The CDR3 here is CASSSFSGARHNEQFF. CDR3 DNA: TGTGCCAGCAGTTCCTTTAGCGGGGCGCGGCACAATGAGCAGTTCTTC. The whole variable domain, remainder taken from reference TRBV7-9 and TRBJ2-1, is DTGVSQNPRHKITKRGQNVTFRCDPISEHNRLYWYRQTLGQGPEFLTYFQNEAQLEKSRLLSDRFSAERPKGSFSTLEIQRTEQGDSAMYLCASSSFSGARHNEQFFGPGTRLTVL.

This chain connects TRBV14 to TRBJ1-1; the D gene is possibly TRBD1 (6 bases). CDR1 is SGHDN, CDR2 FVKESK, per germline. The CDR3 length is 14 residues. Trimming removed 4 bases from V and 1 base from J, with 10 bases in between. DNA for the CDR3: TGTGCCAGCAGCCCCCGGACAGCGAACACTGAAGCTTTCTTT. Protein: CASSPRTANTEAFF.

The J gene is TRBJ1-1, the V gene TRBV5-4, with TRBD1 matching over 9 bases. The length of the CDR3 is 16 residues. The germline V gene encodes CDR1 SGHNT and CDR2 YYREEE (reference sequence). Trimming removed 3 bases from V and 6 bases from J; junction bases left unmatched: 12. The CDR3 is CASSSLGTGSRAEAFF. For the CDR3, the DNA is TGTGCCAGCAGCTCACTCGGGACAGGGAGTAGGGCTGAAGCTTTCTTT.

CDR3 loop: CASRKSGQLNSPLHF. The CDR3 DNA reads TGTGCCAGCAGGAAATCTGGACAGCTTAATTCACCCCTCCACTTT. The chain employs TRBV11-2 and TRBJ1-6; weak D call: TRBD1 (6 bases). The germline V gene encodes CDR1 SGHAT and CDR2 FQNNGV. Trimming removed 6 bases at V and 6 bases at J, with 15 bases between. The CDR3 loop spans 15 amino acids.

The chain has TRBV30 and TRBJ1-1, with D maybe TRBD1 (5 bases). Looked up from germline, CDR1 is GTSNPN and CDR2 is SVGIG (reference sequence). This CDR3 has 12 residues. The V end lost 1 base, the J end lost 11 bases, and 14 bases lay between the germline ends. CDR3 bases: TGTGCCTGGAGTGATAGGGGAACGCCGGCTTTCTTT. Its protein product is CAWSDRGTPAFF.

This clone has a handful of counts. The chain has TRBV19 and TRBJ1-6, with no clear D. Deletions cut 11 bases from V and 9 bases from J, with 17 bases between. This CDR3 has 13 residues. Germline V gene sequence: CDR1 LNHDA, CDR2 SQIVND (reference sequence). CDR3 coding DNA: TGTGCCTCTTCTACGGACTGGAGTTCACCCCTCCACTTT. This codes for CASSTDWSSPLHF.

V usage is TRBV5-1 and J usage is TRBJ1-6, with D unresolved. V was trimmed by 0 bases and J by 9 bases, leaving 13 bases between them. The CDR3 sequence is 15 residues long. Germline V CDR1 and CDR2: SGHRS, YFSETQ. The DNA for the CDR3 is TGCGCCAGCAGCTTGGAGTTGAGGAAGATTTCACCCCTCCACTTT. Amino acid sequence: CASSLELRKISPLHF. The variable domain in full, completed from reference TRBV5-1 and TRBJ1-6, reads KAGVTQTPRYLIKTRGQQVTLSCSPISGHRSVSWYQQTPGQGLQFLFEYFSETQRNKGNFPGRFSGRQFSNSRSEMNVSTLELGDSALYLCASSLELRKISPLHFGNGTRLTVT.

This chain connects TRBV7-8 to TRBJ2-7; D ambiguous. Trimming cost V 1 base and J 3 bases, with 10 bases left between them. There are 14 residues in the CDR3. Germline-derived CDR1 and CDR2 are SGHVS and FQNEAQ. The CDR3 nucleotides read TGTGCCAGCAGCTTAGGAGCGCAAAACTACGAGCAGTACTTC. Translated: CASSLGAQNYEQYF. The full variable domain, its missing parts supplied by reference TRBV7-8 and TRBJ2-7, is GAGVSQSPRYKVAKRGQDVALRCDPISGHVSLFWYQQALGQGPEFLTYFQNEAQLDKSGLPSDRFFAERPEGSVSTLKIQRTQQEDSAVYLCASSLGAQNYEQYFGPGTRLTVT.